The entry below gives a single T cell receptor beta chain sequence along with its context. The specificity of this receptor is unknown. Base qualities are missing; no much larger clone stands one base away. The library was made by the immunoSEQ multiplex PCR assay. For the multiplex PCR, a mixture combining 60 forward primers for TCR Vbeta segments and 13 reverse primers for TCR Jbeta segments was used. The CDR3 region of rearranged TCR beta genes was amplified from genomic DNA with a multiplex PCR assay. Amplified TCR beta libraries were sequenced as 87-base-pair reads on the Illumina HiSeq System. Turning to the authors' computational methods: Across the 700 or so repertoires, a later analysis counted 80 million or so unique TCR beta chains, some 11 million of which were shared by at least two donors. Raw reads were error-corrected and collapsed into unique sequences by a nearest-neighbor algorithm in which closely related sequences were merged to remove PCR and sequencing errors. V, D and J gene segments were assigned by aligning CDR3 sequences to IMGT reference sequences. Each retained sequence needed at least a six-nucleotide match to both a V gene segment and a J gene segment. Rearrangements were classified as productive when the CDR3 lacked stop codons and remained in frame with V and J, and all other rearrangements were classified as non-productive. Following IMGT convention, CDR3 was defined as the stretch from the second conserved V-encoded cysteine up to the conserved J-encoded phenylalanine. Sequences without an unambiguous match to a single V gene segment were excluded from the earlier analysis of 500 to 700 of the donors. An earlier analysis of under 750 of the donors called V segments functional above 56.7% productive rearrangements and segregating when the between-donor standard deviation exceeded 5%. A statistical classification framework was developed to diagnose cytomegalovirus status using the catalog of TCR beta chain sequences. In a later analysis, TCR nucleotide sequences were compared against IMGT/GENE-DB human TR gene sequences so that V and J genes could be assigned. Using the TCRdist pipeline, a later analysis assigned CDR3 sequences along with most-parsimonious VDJ recombination scenarios. In a later analysis, each TCR beta chain was defined by its CDR3 amino acid sequence together with its V-gene family, and reads without a unique V-gene family were excluded. A later analysis removed nearly 600 highly shared, low-generation-probability nucleotide sequences to deal with suspected cross-contamination and a sequencing artifact. In a later analysis, a clonal expansion index was calculated for each public chain from normalized within-repertoire ranks of inferred template counts. In a later analysis, generation probabilities were computed using a VDJ recombination model fitted to out-of-frame rearrangements, and the results were checked against IGoR. In a later analysis, TCR-TCR, TCR-HLA and TCR-CMV co-occurrence was scored with hypergeometric tests, and a repertoire-size bias correction was applied to TCR pairs. To estimate false discovery rates, a later analysis permuted the HLA or CMV assignments 20 times. In a later analysis, co-occurring TCRs were grouped using DBSCAN, and TCRdist sequence similarity was added for clustering within HLA-allele-positive subsets. Repertoires with fewer than 30,000 or more than 120,000 public chains, plus five repertoires with anomalous nucleotide sharing, were excluded from co-occurrence clustering. In TCRdb, the immuneACCESS table is reduced to in-frame sequences with V and J assigned. These tables do not hold every clone; where another copy was compared, an unresolved V gene accounts for under half, and the others remain unexplained. V, J and clone size are taken as reported in that table, and D and trimming were inferred from the DNA itself. This sample has approximately 110,000 clones in its table, and around 73% of those were observed once. Clones ranked in the top ten supply roughly 8.2% of the sample.

This sample was included in a study of cytomegalovirus exposure and HLA in healthy donors (dated by TCRdb to about 2017). Regarding the complete study: According to an earlier analysis of a few hundred of the donors, about 180 million T cells yielded approximately 120 million unique TCR beta sequences and more than 250 Gb of sequence data. The genetic ancestry cluster associated with self-reported Caucasian donors included roughly 84% of the 300 to 450 genotyped donors. The later analysis used no new phenotypic data to find candidate immune exposures, relying instead on TCR beta sequences and their occurrence across donors. Donor age, sex, ethnicity and CMV serostatus were collected together with the repertoire data. Typing coverage varied by locus: roughly 620-640 donors for A, B, C, DRB1 and DQB1; roughly 510 for DQA1; more than 600 for DPA1; around 490 for DPB1. High-throughput TCR immunosequencing, statistical association of individual TCRs with disease status, and machine learning were combined to predict cytomegalovirus infection status. Every discovery cohort repertoire had been produced on one sequencing platform. HLA typing included class I and class II loci at four-digit resolution. The study profiled the T cell repertoires of 500 to 800 subjects by immunosequencing and related them to cytomegalovirus serostatus. Genome-wide SNP genotypes for about 65% of the roughly 670 donors were used in a later genetic analysis, which treated that subset as a discovery cohort. To study patterns of TCR occurrence, a later analysis re-analyzed previously published TCR beta repertoires from around 660 donors and added high-resolution HLA genotyping. An earlier analysis of several hundred of the donors applied high-throughput TCR beta sequencing to assess whether each TCR beta V gene segment acted as functional or pseudogenic. The study aimed to test whether cataloging public T cell receptors could reveal signatures of past pathogen exposure. Roughly five DR-DQ haplotypes were handled as single units for association and clustering because linkage in the cohort was strong. An early release covering about 600 HLA-typed donors comprised 250 to 350 gigabases of sequencing data and around 86 million unique TCR sequences. A separate validation cohort of roughly 130 different subjects was used in addition to the roughly 640-subject first cohort. Across around 400 genotyped donors of the cohort, an average of 235,054 unique TCR beta nucleotide sequences per donor were sequenced, and roughly 17% of those sequences were non-productive. The study at large found these results: According to a later analysis, TCR association rates differed among HLA loci, with DRB1 alleles showing the most associated TCRs and HLA-C alleles showing the fewest. The 87-base-pair reads could not distinguish some IMGT-functional V segments, including TRBV6-2 and TRBV6-3, so those segments were excluded. Most TCR sequences were seen in very few donors, while some public TCRs were found in many individuals. The cohort was sequenced for TCR beta chains only, and without alpha or paired-chain data the features that could be detected were limited. A later analysis associated 15,000 to 20,000 TCR beta sequences with specific HLA alleles at a false discovery rate of 0.05. Sequencing depth was assumed to be roughly uniform across donors in the presence/absence analyses, though that assumption may not hold. In a later analysis, HLA-associated TCR beta chains were found to be more clonally expanded and to have lower generation probabilities than equally common non-associated chains. In an earlier analysis of 587 of the donors, most TCR beta V segments appeared in productive rearrangements about 90% or about 30% of the time, broadly matching IMGT annotations. A cluster of highly shared sequence variants was judged likely to be a technical artifact of the sequencing pipeline. Linkage disequilibrium might explain the correlated functional status among segregating V segments, but an unknown experimental factor could not be excluded. In vitro tests confirmed that a few of the cytomegalovirus-associated TCR beta chains recognize cytomegalovirus antigens. In the study, 150 to 200 TCR beta chains were listed as associated with cytomegalovirus. The authors suggested that the approach could potentially be generalized to other disease states and immunological phenotypes. Cytomegalovirus status was reported to be diagnosed by the classifier with high specificity and sensitivity in both the original and validation cohorts. In a later genetic analysis, a missense DCLRE1C variant was associated with V-gene and J-gene trimming of TCR beta chains, and the association was replicated in an independent cohort. A later genetic analysis reported fewer N-insertions in productive TCRs among donors in an Asian-associated ancestry cluster than the roughly 650-donor mean. Strong co-occurrence of HLA alleles, especially DR and DQ, made assigning TCR associations to individual alleles difficult. For the cohort, immune exposure information was limited to CMV serostatus. A further reported finding was that TCR beta sequences accurately predicted the HLA-A and HLA-B alleles for most subjects in the first cohort. Several of the top co-occurrence clusters appeared to be linked to parvovirus B19, influenza, CMV and Epstein-Barr virus, according to a later analysis. About 15 rarely observed V segments, including chromosome 9 orphons, were excluded from the earlier analysis of about 610 of the donors because counts were too low. Because HLA typing was unavailable for some donors at each locus, only the typed subset was used in association tests. Most CMV-associated TCR beta chains appeared to be HLA-restricted in a later analysis, and the HLA associations seemed to be driven largely by CMV exposure.

The CDR3 spans 13 residues, from the cysteine through the phenylalanine. The CDR3 DNA has 39 bases and is translated from base 1. V loses 1 base, J loses 5 bases, and the germline ends lie 8 bases apart. CDR1 ENHRY and CDR2 SYGVKD are derived from the germline V gene. The cohort consisted of approximately 670 healthy bone marrow donors. All cohort members were sampled while nominally healthy, although unrecorded immune exposures were likely present. The donor was CMV seropositive and belonged to the group of a few hundred seropositive cohort members. A peripheral blood sample was provided by each donor, and peripheral blood mononuclear cells were used for TCR beta sequencing. Genomic DNA was extracted from the blood cell samples with the Qiagen DNeasy Blood Extraction Kit.

The clonotype originates from a woman between 40 and 50 years old in good health and CMV-seropositive. Recombination connected TRBV10-3 to TRBJ2-5, with the identity of the D gene unclear. Sequencing input: PBMCs. For the CDR3, the sequence is CAISELRLETQYF. The DNA sequence follows: TGTGCCATCAGTGAGTTGAGGCTGGAGACCCAGTACTTC.